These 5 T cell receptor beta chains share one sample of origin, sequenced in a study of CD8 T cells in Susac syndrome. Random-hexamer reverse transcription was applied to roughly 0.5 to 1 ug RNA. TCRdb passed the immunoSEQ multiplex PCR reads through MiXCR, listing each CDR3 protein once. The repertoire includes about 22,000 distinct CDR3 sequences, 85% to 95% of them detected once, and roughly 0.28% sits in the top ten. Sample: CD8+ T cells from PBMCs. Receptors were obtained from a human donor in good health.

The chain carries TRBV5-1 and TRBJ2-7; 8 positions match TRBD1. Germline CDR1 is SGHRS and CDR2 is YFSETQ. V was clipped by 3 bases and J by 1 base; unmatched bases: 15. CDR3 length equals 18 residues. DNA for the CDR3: TGCGCCAGCAGCTGGCTCCCCGGACAGGGTGGCCTGTCCTACGAGCAGTACTTC. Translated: CASSWLPGQGGLSYEQYF.

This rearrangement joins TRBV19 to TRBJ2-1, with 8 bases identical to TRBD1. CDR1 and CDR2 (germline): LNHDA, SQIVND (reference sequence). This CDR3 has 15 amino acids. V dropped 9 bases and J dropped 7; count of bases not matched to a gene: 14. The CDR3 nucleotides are TGTGCCAGCAGACAGGGGTTTATGGGGGGTAATGAGCAGTTCTTC. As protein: CASRQGFMGGNEQFF.

CDR3 nucleotides: TGTGCCAGCAGCCCCATCGGGACAGGAGTTAATTCACCCCTCCACTTT. It translates to CASSPIGTGVNSPLHF. The J gene is TRBJ1-6, the V gene TRBV6-6; TRBD1 agrees at 8 bases. Germline-derived CDR1 and CDR2 are MNHNY and SVGAGI (reference sequence). The length of the CDR3 is 16 residues. The J segment lost 6 bases and the V segment lost 6 bases, leaving 10 bases of the junction unmatched.

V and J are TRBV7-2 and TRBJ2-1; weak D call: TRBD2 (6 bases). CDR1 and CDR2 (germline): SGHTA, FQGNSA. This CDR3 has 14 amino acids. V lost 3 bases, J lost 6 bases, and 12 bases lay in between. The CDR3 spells CASSFLGGTNEQFF. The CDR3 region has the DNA TGTGCCAGCAGCTTCTTGGGGGGAACCAATGAGCAGTTCTTC.

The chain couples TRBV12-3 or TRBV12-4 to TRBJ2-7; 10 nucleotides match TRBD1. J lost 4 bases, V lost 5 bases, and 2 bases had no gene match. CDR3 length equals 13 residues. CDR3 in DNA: TGTGCCAGCAGTCCGGGACAGGGGTACGAGCAGTACTTC. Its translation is CASSPGQGYEQYF.